The 18 T cell receptor beta chains below all came from one sample that was sequenced in a study of tumor-infiltrating lymphocytes in primary liver carcinoma. Without any cell sorting, roughly 18-34 mg of bulk tissue yielded co-extracted RNA and DNA. The investigators made TCR beta cDNA from approximately 500 ng total RNA, using a constant-region primer. Library construction for TCR beta comprised three nested multiplex PCR rounds performed with slightly modified ARM-PCR. TRBV1-TRBV30 forward primers and a C-beta reverse primer were used in the first two PCR rounds, which each ran for 9 to 10 cycles. TCRdb called the multiplex PCR reads again in MiXCR, with one record for every CDR3 protein. The sample holds some 100,000 distinct CDR3 sequences, under 70% seen once. The sample consisted of liver tumor tissue from sampling region 2. Indicated subset: tumor region T2, inferior pole. The origin of the receptors is an older woman with primary liver carcinoma and hepatitis B virus infection.

In its sample, this clonotype was seen once. At one end, the junction sequence differs from germline, possibly due to a read error. The chain recombines TRBV5-4 with TRBJ2-7, with 9 bases aligning to TRBD2. The germline V gene has CDR1 SGHNT and CDR2 YYREEE (reference sequence). This CDR3 spans 16 amino acids. CDR3 DNA: TGCGCCAACAGCCCCCCAGGCGGGGGGGGGAACTACGAGCAGTACTTC. Translating gives CANSPPGGGGNYEQYF.

Details on this clonotype: A much larger clone lies a single base off, so this may be a read error. The V gene is TRBV12-3 or TRBV12-4, the J gene TRBJ2-6; D is uncertain. The CDR3 extends over 13 amino acids. V gave up 8 bases and J gave up 0 bases, with 5 bases separating them. This CDR3 reads CASFNSGANVLTF. The CDR3 coding sequence is TGTGCCAGCTTTAACTCTGGGGCCAACGTCCTGACTTTC.

As concerns this clonotype: The CDR3 ends on some other residue instead of the conserved phenylalanine or tryptophan, so this is likely a read error. No DNA is shown, since the ends of the CDR3 on it are uncertain; the CDR3 is the one TCRdb lists. This chain links TRBV11-2 with TRBJ2-7; the table's TRBD2 call for D was not verified on the DNA. The CDR3 is 16 residues long, counting both termini. CDR1 is SGHAT, CDR2 FQNNGV, per germline. CDR3 sequence reads: CPSSYGGRTSGSEQYS.

The V and J genes are TRBV25-1 and TRBJ1-4; TRBD1 agrees at 8 bases. Germline values: CDR1 MGHDK, CDR2 SYGVNS. Trimming cost V 5 bases and J 0 bases; bases outside gene matches: 11. The CDR3 length is 18 residues. The CDR3 nucleotides are TGTGCCAGCAGTCGAGACGGGGGACAGGCCGCAACTAATGAAAAACTGTTTTTT. Its protein is CASSRDGGQAATNEKLFF.

Concerning this clonotype itself: A junction boundary mismatches the germline segment, possibly from a read error. The chain joins TRBV4-2 to TRBJ2-7, with 10 bases that match TRBD2. This CDR3 region has 16 residues. Per the germline V gene, CDR1 is LGHNA and CDR2 is YNFKEQ. The CDR3 spells CASIQRTSGLSYEQYF. The CDR3 region has the DNA TGTGCCAGCATCCAACGGACTAGCGGCCTATCCTACGAGCAGTATTTC.

V gene TRBV11-2 combines with J gene TRBJ2-7, with D perhaps assigned TRBD1 or TRBD2 (5 bases each). The CDR3 contains 14 residues. The V and J ends lost 8 bases and 13 bases respectively, with 27 bases between them. From germline, CDR1 is SGHAT and CDR2 FQNNGV. The CDR3 is CASGRGGPSNEQYF. DNA for the CDR3: TGTGCCAGCGGTCGGGGCGGGCCCTCCAACGAACAATACTTC.

A remark on this clonotype: It may be a read error: a sequence one base away is much more abundant. The chain uses TRBV29-1 and TRBJ2-3, with a possible D match to TRBD2 (5 bases). V was clipped by 3 bases and J by 5 bases, with 12 bases between them. The germline gives CDR1 SQVTM, CDR2 ANQGSEA. This CDR3 is 13 amino acids long. The CDR3 protein is CSVETNGGDTQYF. The CDR3, as DNA: TGCAGCGTTGAGACTAACGGCGGAGATACGCAGTATTTT.

This clonotype was seen at least ten times. The chain employs TRBV7-9 and TRBJ1-1; 8 nucleotides line up with TRBD1. With V trimmed by 3 bases and J by 3 bases, 6 bases remained unmatched. Germline V CDR1 and CDR2: SEHNR, FQNEAQ (reference sequence). The CDR3 has 15 residues. CDR3 coding DNA: TGTGCCAGCAGCTTTCGTGGACAGGGCGACACTGAAGCTTTCTTT. Amino acids: CASSFRGQGDTEAFF.

Regarding this clonotype: A much bigger clone sits one base away, suggesting this may be a read error. This sequence joins TRBV5-6 and TRBJ2-7, with D unclear. The CDR3 length is 13 residues. The germline V gene has CDR1 SGHDT and CDR2 YYEEEE. The CDR3 coding sequence is TGTGCCAGCAACTTGGTAGGGTCGGGCGAGCAGTACTTC. Amino acids: CASNLVGSGEQYF.

A note on this clonotype: One end of the junction fails to match germline, which may point to a read error. This sequence joins TRBV7-8 and TRBJ2-7; D is undetermined. The CDR3 consists of 13 residues. CDR1 SGHVS and CDR2 FQNEAQ come from the germline V gene. For the CDR3, the DNA is TGTGCCAGCAGCTTAGACCTGGTAGACGAGCAATACTTC. Translation: CASSLDLVDEQYF.

Note on this clonotype: A much larger clonotype is one base distant, so this may be a read error. V is TRBV14 and J is TRBJ2-7, with 8 bases aligning to TRBD1. CDR1 and CDR2 from the germline V gene are SGHDN and FVKESK. CDR3 length: 19 amino acids. The trim removed 4 bases at V and 5 bases at J, leaving 22 bases unmatched. As DNA, the CDR3 is TGTGCCAGCAGCCTACAAGAAGGACAGGGAAGAGTCCTGACCGACGAGCAGTACTTC. It is translated as CASSLQEGQGRVLTDEQYF.

Notes on this clonotype: No conserved phenylalanine or tryptophan is present at the end of the CDR3, so a read error is the likely explanation. The rearrangement links TRBV6-5 to TRBJ2-3, with 8 bases aligning to TRBD2. Unmatched junction bases numbered 13, after V lost 4 bases and J lost 1 base. The V gene's germline CDR1 is MNHEY and CDR2 SVGAGI. The CDR3 covers 18 residues. CDR3 loop: CASSSSSAGGLGTDTQYV. The CDR3 coding sequence is TGTGCCAGCAGTTCCTCTAGTGCGGGAGGCCTCGGCACAGATACGCAGTATGTT.

This clonotype is labeled medium-sized. This chain links TRBV11-2 with TRBJ2-5; 7 positions match TRBD2. V was pared by 5 bases and J by 1 base, with 4 bases of the junction left unmatched. The CDR3 spans 14 residues. Germline CDR1 and CDR2: SGHAT and FQNNGV. In nucleotides, the CDR3 is TGTGCCAGCAGCCCCACTAGCGTCCAAGAGACCCAGTACTTC. It yields the protein CASSPTSVQETQYF.

This clonotype was found a few times. The chain joins TRBV7-9 to TRBJ2-5; D is tentatively TRBD1 or TRBD2 (6 bases each). Per the germline V gene, CDR1 is SEHNR and CDR2 is FQNEAQ (reference sequence). This CDR3 is 15 amino acids long. The V and J ends lost 3 bases and 0 bases respectively, with 11 bases between them. The CDR3 DNA follows: TGTGCCAGCAGCTTTGGGGGGCCGTACCAAGAGACCCAGTACTTC. Its protein is CASSFGGPYQETQYF.

On this clonotype: The junction departs from the called germline gene at one end, perhaps through a read error. This chain uses TRBV11-2 with TRBJ1-2, with a tentative D call TRBD1 (6 bases). Germline V lookup: CDR1 SGHAT, CDR2 FQNNGV. The CDR3 runs to 13 residues. The CDR3 is CARSLGAGFGYIF. CDR3 coding DNA: TGTGCCAGAAGCTTGGGGGCCGGTTTTGGCTACATCTTC.

A note on this clonotype: The CDR3 does not end in the conserved phenylalanine or tryptophan, so this is likely a read error. The chain links TRBV11-1 to TRBJ2-1; 9 bases agree with TRBD1. Germline V gene lookup returns CDR1 SGHAT and CDR2 FQDESV (reference sequence). The CDR3 contains 17 residues. The ends lost 5 bases at V and 3 bases at J; junction bases unmatched: 11. CDR3 sequence: CASSAPGTGGLYNEQFS. The CDR3 DNA reads as TGTGCCAGCAGCGCCCCTGGAACAGGGGGCCTCTACAATGAGCAGTTCTCC.

A note on this clonotype: Possible read error: a much larger clone is one base away. The CDR3 DNA follows: TGTGCCAGCAAAAACGGAGGGGGTGTTGCCGGGGAGCTGTTTTTT. Its protein is CASKNGGGVAGELFF. The rearrangement joins TRBV6-2 or TRBV6-3 to TRBJ2-2; D may correspond to TRBD1 or TRBD2 (6 bases each). CDR3 length: 15 amino acids. Looked up from germline, CDR1 is MNHEY and CDR2 is SVGEGT. Trimming pared 7 bases from V and 6 bases from J, leaving 18 bases between.

A remark on this clonotype: A much bigger clone sits one base away, suggesting this may be a read error. This chain joins TRBV7-8 and TRBJ2-3; weak D call: TRBD2 (6 bases). V shed 3 bases and J shed 2 bases, with 15 bases lying between them. The V gene's germline CDR1 is SGHVS and CDR2 FQNEAQ. The CDR3 extends over 16 amino acids. This CDR3 is CASSFVGGRLTDTQYF. The CDR3 coding sequence is TGTGCCAGCAGCTTCGTCGGGGGACGACTCACAGATACGCAGTATTTT.